This T cell receptor (beta chain) stems from a study of beta chain features in type 1 diabetes (dated by TCRdb to between 2017 and 2018). With regard to the full study: Mean age, gender distribution, total cell number and subset yield were not different between patients and healthy donors. A total of roughly 100 million sorted cells were examined across all samples, and a strong correlation was observed between cell number per subset and RNA yield. The study compared TCRB repertoires of sorted circulating CD4+ T cell subsets between recently diagnosed type 1 diabetes patients and matched healthy donors. Regulatory and stem cell-like memory subsets were isolated from only 8 patients and roughly 8 healthy donors, whereas naive and central memory subsets came from all 30 or so donors. The paper's findings and limits, for the study overall: Sequencing cDNA rather than genomic DNA could over-represent highly expressing activated cells, although activation and CD3 levels did not differ between groups. At VDJ recombination sites, patients with type 1 diabetes made fewer insertions and deleted more nucleotides, a pattern implying thymic rearrangement abnormalities. Because small numbers of individuals were included in the HLA sub-analyses, any influence of HLA type on TCRB rearrangement was left unresolved. In all four CD4+ subsets, TCRB CDR3 length was moderately but significantly shorter in type 1 diabetes patients. Naive, central memory and regulatory TCRB repertoires appeared to be more similar among patients than among healthy donors. PCR may preferentially amplify shorter templates, but because patient and control samples were amplified and corrected together, any resulting skew would affect both groups equally.

The High Capacity cDNA Reverse Transcription Kit was used to reverse transcribe all of the isolated RNA, meaning that expressed TCRB transcripts were what got sequenced. Deep immunoSEQ sequencing was applied to naive, central memory and regulatory T cell samples, giving an average of about 3.6 million total reads per sample. After sorted cells were lysed in RLT buffer, RNA was extracted with DNase-treated RNeasy Micro or Mini kits, with the choice depending on cell number. Each cell subset was processed separately to prevent cross-contamination, with patient and healthy donor samples processed together. The immunoSEQ multiplex PCR was used to amplify TCRB sequences from cDNA, yielding 87-bp fragments that span the CDR3 region. The amplicons were sequenced using the Illumina HiSeq platform. For the original study's pipeline: Synthetic template baselines were used to correct PCR bias computationally, reads within Hamming distance 2 were collapsed together, and singletons that could not be merged were discarded. By aligning reads against IMGT, V, D and J genes, CDR3 length, and insertions or deletions at six rearrangement sites were assigned. Within each subset, clonotype counts were normalized to sorted cell number, after which true diversity and Gini coefficients were computed with the tcR R package. Repertoire sharing was quantified using the overlap coefficient calculated on TCRB nucleotide sequences. As a proxy for the pre-selection repertoire, out-of-frame TCRB sequences from naive cells were analyzed. The source is immuneACCESS, and TCRdb retained only in-frame sequences with V and J called. Part of the clones is not carried over; for the studies checked, unresolved V genes explain less than half of this, and the remainder is unexplained. V and J calls and clone size are given by that table; D and trimming were obtained from the DNA. The sample table lists about half a million clones, around 28% of them with a count of one. The ten largest clones represent roughly 0.066% of the sample.

Comments on this clone: This receptor's antigen is unknown. Base quality data are lacking; no much larger clone is found one base away.

Each donor gave one peripheral blood draw, averaging about 120 mL, which was collected into heparinised tubes. A BD FACSAria II was used to sort naive, central memory, regulatory and stem cell-like memory CD4+ T cells with a panel that included CD45RO, CCR7, CD25, CD127, CD95 and CD27. A purity above 98% was achieved for all sorted populations. PBMCs were isolated right away by Lymphoprep density gradient centrifugation and were stained directly, without culture. To minimize batch effects, samples were stained and sorted in pairs, one healthy donor with one patient per experiment. From the cysteine through the phenylalanine, the CDR3 covers 12 amino acids. Just the 36-base CDR3 DNA is kept, in frame starting at base 1. Deletion took 2 bases off V and 6 bases off J, with a span of 7 bases between the germline ends. CDR1 MNHNY and CDR2 SVGAGI are derived from the germline V gene (reference sequence).

Material: naive CD4+ T cells from blood. In light of the paper, this sample's cell subset or site label describes: true naive CD4+ T cells. This sequence originates from a man younger than 35 in good health. The sequence is built from TRBV6-6 and TRBJ1-2; confidence is insufficient to name the D gene. The CDR3 in this case is CASSYAVDGYTF. In nucleotides, the sequence is TGTGCCAGCAGTTACGCGGTTGATGGCTACACCTTC.